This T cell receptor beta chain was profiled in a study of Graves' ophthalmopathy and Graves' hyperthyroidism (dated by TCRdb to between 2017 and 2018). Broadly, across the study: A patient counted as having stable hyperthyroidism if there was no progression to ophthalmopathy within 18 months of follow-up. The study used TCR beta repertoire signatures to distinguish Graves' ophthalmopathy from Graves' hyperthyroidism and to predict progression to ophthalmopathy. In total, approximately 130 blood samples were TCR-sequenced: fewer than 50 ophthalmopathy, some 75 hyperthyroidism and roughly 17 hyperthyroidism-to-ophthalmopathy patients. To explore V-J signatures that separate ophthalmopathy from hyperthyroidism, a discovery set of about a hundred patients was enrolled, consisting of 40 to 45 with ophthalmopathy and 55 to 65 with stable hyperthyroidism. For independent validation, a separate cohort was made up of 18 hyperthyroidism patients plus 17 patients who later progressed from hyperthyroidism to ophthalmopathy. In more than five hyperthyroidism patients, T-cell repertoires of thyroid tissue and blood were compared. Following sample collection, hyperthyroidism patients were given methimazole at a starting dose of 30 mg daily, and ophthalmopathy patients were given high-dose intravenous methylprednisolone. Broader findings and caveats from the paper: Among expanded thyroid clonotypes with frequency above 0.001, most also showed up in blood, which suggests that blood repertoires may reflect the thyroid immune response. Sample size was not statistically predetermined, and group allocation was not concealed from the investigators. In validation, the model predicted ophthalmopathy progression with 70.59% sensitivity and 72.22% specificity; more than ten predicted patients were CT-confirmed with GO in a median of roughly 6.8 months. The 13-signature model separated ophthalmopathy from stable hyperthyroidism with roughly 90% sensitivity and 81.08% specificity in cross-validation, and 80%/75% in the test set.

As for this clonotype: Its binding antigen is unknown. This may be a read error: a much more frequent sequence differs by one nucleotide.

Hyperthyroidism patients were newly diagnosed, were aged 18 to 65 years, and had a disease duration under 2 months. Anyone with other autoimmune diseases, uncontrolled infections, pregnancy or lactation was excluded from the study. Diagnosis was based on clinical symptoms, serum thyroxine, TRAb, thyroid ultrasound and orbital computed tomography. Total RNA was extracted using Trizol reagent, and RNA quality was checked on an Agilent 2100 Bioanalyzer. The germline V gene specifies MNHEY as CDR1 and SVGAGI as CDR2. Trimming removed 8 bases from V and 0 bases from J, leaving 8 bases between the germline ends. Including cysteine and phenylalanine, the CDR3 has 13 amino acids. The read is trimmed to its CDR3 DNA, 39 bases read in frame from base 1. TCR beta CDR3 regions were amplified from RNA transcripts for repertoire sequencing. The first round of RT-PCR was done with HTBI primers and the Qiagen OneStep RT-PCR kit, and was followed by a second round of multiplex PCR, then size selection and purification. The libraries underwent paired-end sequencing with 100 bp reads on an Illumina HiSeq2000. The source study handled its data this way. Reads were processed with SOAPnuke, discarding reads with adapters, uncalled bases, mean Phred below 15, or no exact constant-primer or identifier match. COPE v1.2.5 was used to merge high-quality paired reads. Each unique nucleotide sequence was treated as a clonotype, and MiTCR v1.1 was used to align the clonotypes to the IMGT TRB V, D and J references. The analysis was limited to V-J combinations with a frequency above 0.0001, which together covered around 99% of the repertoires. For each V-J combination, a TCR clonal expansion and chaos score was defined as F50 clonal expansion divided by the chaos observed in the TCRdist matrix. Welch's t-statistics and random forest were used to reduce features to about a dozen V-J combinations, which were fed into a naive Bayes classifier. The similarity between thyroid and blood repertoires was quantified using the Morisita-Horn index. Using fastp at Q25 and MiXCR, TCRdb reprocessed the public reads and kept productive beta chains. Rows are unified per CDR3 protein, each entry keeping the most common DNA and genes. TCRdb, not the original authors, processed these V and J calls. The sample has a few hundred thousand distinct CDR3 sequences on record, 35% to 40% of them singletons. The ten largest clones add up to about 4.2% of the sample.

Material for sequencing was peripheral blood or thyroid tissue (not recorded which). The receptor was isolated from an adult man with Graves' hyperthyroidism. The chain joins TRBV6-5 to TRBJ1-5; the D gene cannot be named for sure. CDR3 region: CASGRGSNQPQHF. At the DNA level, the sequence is TGTGCCAGCGGGCGTGGTAGCAATCAGCCCCAGCATTTT.